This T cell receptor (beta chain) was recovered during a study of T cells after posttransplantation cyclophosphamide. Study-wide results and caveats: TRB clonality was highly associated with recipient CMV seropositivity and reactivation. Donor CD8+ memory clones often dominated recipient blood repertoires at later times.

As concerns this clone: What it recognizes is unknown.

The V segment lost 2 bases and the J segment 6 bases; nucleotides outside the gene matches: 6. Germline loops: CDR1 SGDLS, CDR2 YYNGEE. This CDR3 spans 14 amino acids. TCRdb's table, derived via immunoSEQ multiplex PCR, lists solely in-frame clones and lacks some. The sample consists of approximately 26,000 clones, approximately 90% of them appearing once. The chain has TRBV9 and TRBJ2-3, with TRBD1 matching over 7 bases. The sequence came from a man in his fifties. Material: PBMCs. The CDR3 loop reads CASSVEGARDTQYF. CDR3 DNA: TGTGCCAGCAGCGTCGAGGGGGCGCGGGATACGCAGTATTTT.